This entry lists 8 T cell receptor beta chains sequenced from one sample in a study of cytomegalovirus exposure and HLA in healthy donors. PCR primers comprised 60 Vbeta and 13 Jbeta primers. TCRdb keeps only in-frame clones here, not all; method: immunoSEQ multiplex PCR. This sample has 110,000 to 150,000 clones; 8.5% to 10% occur once, and the top ten carry 1.5% to 2%. The material sequenced was PBMCs. Source of these receptors: a man aged 50 to 60 in good health and CMV-seronegative.

The chain recombines TRBV6-4 with TRBJ2-2; D gene unclear. This CDR3 is 13 amino acids long. The V gene lost 3 bases and the J gene lost 4 bases, with 6 bases spanning the gap. Germline CDR1 reads MRHNA; CDR2 reads SNTAGT. The DNA of the CDR3 is TGTGCCAGCAGTGAAGCTAGCACCGGGGAGCTGTTTTTT. It yields the protein CASSEASTGELFF.

Only a few counts were recorded for this clone. This chain connects TRBV2 to TRBJ2-7; 10 nucleotides align to TRBD1. The ends lost 7 bases at V and 5 bases at J; junction bases unmatched: 8. This CDR3 comprises 14 residues. The germline V gene has CDR1 SNHLY and CDR2 FYNNEI. The CDR3 region has the DNA TGTGCCAGCAACCGGGACAGGGGAACCCACGAGCAGTACTTC. Translation gives CASNRDRGTHEQYF.

The V call is TRBV21-1, the J call TRBJ2-5; the table assigns TRBD2, which was not confirmed against the DNA. TRBV21-1 has pseudogene status. This CDR3 region has 17 residues. CDR3 sequence: CASSKGQGRESQETQYF. The CDR3 DNA follows: TGTGCCAGCAGCAAGGGGCAGGGGCGGGAGAGCCAAGAGACCCAGTACTTC.

This clone turned up a few times. The CDR3 sequence is CASSTTGLEQYF. The CDR3 DNA is TGTGCCAGCAGCACGACAGGGCTCGAGCAGTACTTC. V usage is TRBV4-2 and J usage is TRBJ2-7; 7 positions agree with TRBD1. This CDR3 contains 12 residues. Germline V gene lookup returns CDR1 LGHNA and CDR2 YNFKEQ. The J segment lost 6 bases and the V segment lost 5 bases, leaving 4 bases of the junction unmatched.

This clone was detected a few times. The chain links TRBV28 to TRBJ1-1, with D perhaps TRBD1 (5 bases). Germline CDR1 is MDHEN and CDR2 is SYDVKM. The CDR3 extends over 14 amino acids. V dropped 7 bases and J dropped 1 base, with 13 bases sitting between them. As DNA, the CDR3 is TGTGCCAGCACCTTGGAGGGGCCGAACACTGAAGCTTTCTTT. It yields the protein CASTLEGPNTEAFF.

J is TRBJ1-1 and V is TRBV5-1; D might be TRBD1 (6 bases). V was pared by 4 bases and J by 4 bases, with 17 bases between. The CDR3 extends over 15 amino acids. The V gene's germline CDR1 is SGHRS and CDR2 YFSETQ. The CDR3 region has the DNA TGCGCCAGCAGCCCCTCCCCAGGGGAGATCACTGAAGCTTTCTTT. Protein: CASSPSPGEITEAFF.

This clone was detected a few times. This chain links TRBV6-5 with TRBJ2-7, with 8 bases lining up with TRBD1. The germline CDR1 and CDR2 sequences are MNHEY and SVGAGI. The CDR3 runs to 16 residues. Germline trimming cut 0 bases from V and 4 bases from J; bases unmatched to any gene: 8. The CDR3 region has the DNA TGTGCCAGCAGTTACTCGACGGCAGGGGGCCCGTACGAGCAGTACTTC. Protein: CASSYSTAGGPYEQYF.

The chain joins TRBV28 to TRBJ1-3, with 8 bases aligning to TRBD1. J was trimmed by 0 bases and V by 5 bases; bases with no gene match: 6. The CDR3 consists of 16 residues. In germline, CDR1 is MDHEN, CDR2 SYDVKM. For the CDR3, the DNA is TGTGCCAGCAGTCCAGGACAGGGCGTCTCTGGAAACACCATATATTTT. Protein product: CASSPGQGVSGNTIYF.